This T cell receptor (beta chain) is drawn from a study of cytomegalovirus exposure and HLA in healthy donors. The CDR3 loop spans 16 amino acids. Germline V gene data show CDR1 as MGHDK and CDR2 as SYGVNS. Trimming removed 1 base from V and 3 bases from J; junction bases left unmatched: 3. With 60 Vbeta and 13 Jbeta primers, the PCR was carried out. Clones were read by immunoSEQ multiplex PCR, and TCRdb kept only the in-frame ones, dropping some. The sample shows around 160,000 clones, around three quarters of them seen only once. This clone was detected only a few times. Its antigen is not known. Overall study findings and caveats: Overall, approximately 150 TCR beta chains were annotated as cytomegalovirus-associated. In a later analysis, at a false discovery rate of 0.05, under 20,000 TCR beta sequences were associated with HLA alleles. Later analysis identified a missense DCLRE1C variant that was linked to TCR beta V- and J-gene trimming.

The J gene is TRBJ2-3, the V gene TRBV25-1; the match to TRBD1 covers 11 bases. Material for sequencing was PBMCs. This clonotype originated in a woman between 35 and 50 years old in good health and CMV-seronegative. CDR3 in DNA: TGTGCCAGCAGTGAATGGGGGACAGGGGGAACAGATACGCAGTATTTT. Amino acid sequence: CASSEWGTGGTDTQYF. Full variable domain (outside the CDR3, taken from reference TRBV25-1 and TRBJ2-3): EADIYQTPRYLVIGTGKKITLECSQTMGHDKMYWYQQDPGMELHLIHYSYGVNSTEKGDLSSESTVSRIRTEHFPLTLESARPSHTSQYLCASSEWGTGGTDTQYFGPGTRLTVL.